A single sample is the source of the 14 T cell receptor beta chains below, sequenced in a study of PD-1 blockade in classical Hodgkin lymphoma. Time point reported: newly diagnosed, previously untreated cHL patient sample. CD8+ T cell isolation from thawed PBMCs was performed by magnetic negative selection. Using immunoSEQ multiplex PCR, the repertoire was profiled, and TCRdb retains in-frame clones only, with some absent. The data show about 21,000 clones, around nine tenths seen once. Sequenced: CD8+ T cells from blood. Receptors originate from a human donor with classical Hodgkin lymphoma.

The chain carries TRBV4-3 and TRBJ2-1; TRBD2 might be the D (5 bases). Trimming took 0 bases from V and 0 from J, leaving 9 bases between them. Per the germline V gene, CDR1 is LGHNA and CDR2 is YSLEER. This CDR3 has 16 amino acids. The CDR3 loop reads CASSQERAGSYNEQFF. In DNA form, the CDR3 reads TGCGCCAGCAGCCAAGAGCGGGCGGGCTCCTACAATGAGCAGTTCTTC.

The CDR3 DNA is TGTGCCAGCAGTTACTCTTTAGCGGACTACAATGAGCAGTTCTTC. Its protein is CASSYSLADYNEQFF. This chain joins TRBV6-5 and TRBJ2-1, with D possibly TRBD2 on 6 matching bases. In germline, CDR1 is MNHEY, CDR2 SVGAGI. The CDR3 is 15 amino acids. Trimming took 0 bases from V and 3 from J, leaving 9 bases between them.

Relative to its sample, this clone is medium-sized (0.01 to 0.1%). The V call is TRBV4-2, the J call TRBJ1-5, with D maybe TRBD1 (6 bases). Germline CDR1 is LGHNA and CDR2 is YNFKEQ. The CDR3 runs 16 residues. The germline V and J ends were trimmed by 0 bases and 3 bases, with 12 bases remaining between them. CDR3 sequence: CASSQEGTSFNQPQHF. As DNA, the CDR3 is TGTGCCAGCAGCCAAGAAGGGACATCTTTCAATCAGCCCCAGCATTTT.

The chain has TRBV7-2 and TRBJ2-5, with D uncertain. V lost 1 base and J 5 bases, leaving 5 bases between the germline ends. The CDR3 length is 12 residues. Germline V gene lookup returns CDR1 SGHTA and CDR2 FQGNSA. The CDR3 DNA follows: TGTGCCAGCAGCTTAGATCGGGAGACCCAGTACTTC. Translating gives CASSLDRETQYF.

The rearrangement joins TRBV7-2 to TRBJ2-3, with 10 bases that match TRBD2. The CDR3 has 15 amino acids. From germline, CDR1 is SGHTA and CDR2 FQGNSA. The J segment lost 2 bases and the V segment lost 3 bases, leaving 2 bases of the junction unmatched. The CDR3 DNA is TGTGCCAGCAGCTTCAGCGGGAGGGTCACAGATACGCAGTATTTT. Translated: CASSFSGRVTDTQYF.

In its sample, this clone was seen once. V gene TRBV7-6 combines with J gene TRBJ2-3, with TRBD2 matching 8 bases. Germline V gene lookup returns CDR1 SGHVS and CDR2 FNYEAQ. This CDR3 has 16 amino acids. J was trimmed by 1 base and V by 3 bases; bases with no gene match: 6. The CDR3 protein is CASSFDGRAGTDTQYF. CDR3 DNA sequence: TGTGCCAGCAGCTTTGACGGGAGGGCCGGCACAGATACGCAGTATTTT. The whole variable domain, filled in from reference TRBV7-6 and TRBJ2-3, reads GAGVSQSPRYKVTKRGQDVALRCDPISGHVSLYWYRQALGQGPEFLTYFNYEAQQDKSGLPNDRFSAERPEGSISTLTIQRTEQRDSAMYRCASSFDGRAGTDTQYFGPGTRLTVL.

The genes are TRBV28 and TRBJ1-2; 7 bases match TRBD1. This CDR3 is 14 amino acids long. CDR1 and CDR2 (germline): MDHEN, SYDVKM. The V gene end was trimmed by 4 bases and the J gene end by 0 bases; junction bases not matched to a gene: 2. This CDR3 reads CASSWTGTNYGYTF. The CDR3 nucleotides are TGTGCCAGCAGTTGGACAGGAACTAACTATGGCTACACCTTC.

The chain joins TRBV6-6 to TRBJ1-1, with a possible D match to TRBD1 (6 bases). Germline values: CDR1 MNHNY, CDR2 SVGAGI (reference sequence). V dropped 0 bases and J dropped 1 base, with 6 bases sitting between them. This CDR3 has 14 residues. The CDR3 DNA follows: TGTGCCAGCAGTTACTCGACAGGGAACACTGAAGCTTTCTTT. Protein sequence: CASSYSTGNTEAFF.

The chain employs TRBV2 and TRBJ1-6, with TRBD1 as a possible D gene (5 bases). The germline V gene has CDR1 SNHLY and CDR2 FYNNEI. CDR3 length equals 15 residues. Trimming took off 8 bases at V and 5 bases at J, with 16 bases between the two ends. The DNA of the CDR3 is TGTGCCAGCGGGGGAAGGGGCGACAATAATTCACCCCTCCACTTT. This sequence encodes CASGGRGDNNSPLHF.

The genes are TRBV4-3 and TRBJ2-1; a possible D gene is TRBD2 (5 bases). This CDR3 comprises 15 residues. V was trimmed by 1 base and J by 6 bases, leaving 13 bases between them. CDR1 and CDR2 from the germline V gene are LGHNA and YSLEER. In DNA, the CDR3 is TGCGCCAGCAGCCAAGGGAGGTGGTCCCTCAATGAGCAGTTCTTC. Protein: CASSQGRWSLNEQFF.

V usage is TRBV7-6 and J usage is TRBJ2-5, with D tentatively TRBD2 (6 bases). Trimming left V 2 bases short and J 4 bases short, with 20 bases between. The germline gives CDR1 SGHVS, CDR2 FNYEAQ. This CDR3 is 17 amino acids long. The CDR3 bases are TGTGCCAGCAGCTTAAGTAGGTTTTCCGGGAGTCGAGAGACCCAGTACTTC. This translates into CASSLSRFSGSRETQYF.

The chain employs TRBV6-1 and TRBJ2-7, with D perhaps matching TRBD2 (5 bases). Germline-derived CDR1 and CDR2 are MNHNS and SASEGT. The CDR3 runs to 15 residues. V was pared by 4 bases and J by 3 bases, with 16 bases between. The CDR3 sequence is CASSGGYRENYEQYF. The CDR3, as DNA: TGTGCCAGCAGTGGGGGATACCGGGAAAACTACGAGCAGTACTTC.

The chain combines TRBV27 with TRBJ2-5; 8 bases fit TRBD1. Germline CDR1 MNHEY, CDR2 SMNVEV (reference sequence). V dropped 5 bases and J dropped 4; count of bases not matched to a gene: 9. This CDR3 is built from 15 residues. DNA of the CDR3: TGTGCCAGCAGTCCCGGGACAGGTCCAGGAGAGACCCAGTACTTC. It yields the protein CASSPGTGPGETQYF.

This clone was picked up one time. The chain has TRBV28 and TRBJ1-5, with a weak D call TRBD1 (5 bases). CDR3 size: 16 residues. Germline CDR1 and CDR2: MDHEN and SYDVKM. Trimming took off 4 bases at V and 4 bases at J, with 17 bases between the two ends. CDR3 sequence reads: CASSSRDPTSNQPQHF. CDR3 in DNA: TGTGCCAGCAGTTCCCGGGACCCTACTTCGAATCAGCCCCAGCATTTT.